The source of this T cell receptor beta chain is a study of T-cell memory formation after mild COVID-19. Across the whole study: Among the donors, TCR clusters were largely specific to each donor. Overall study findings and caveats: Shrinking CD4+ clones resided mostly in CM and EM, and CD8+ ones in EMRA.

TCRdb analysed the 5' RACE reads with MiXCR anew, one entry per CDR3 protein. The data contain around 440,000 distinct CDR3 sequences, roughly 18% of them seen just once; the ten biggest clones take up around an eighth. With respect to this clonotype: The antigen is not known.

Sequencing was done on a sample of PBMCs or a T cell subset sorted from them (not recorded which). The TCR comes from an adult woman who had mild COVID-19 (a few samples of this study predate the infection). Cell type and time point are not known.

Here the CDR3 DNA reads TGCGCCAGCAGCCAAGATCACTCCCCGGTGGATACGCAGTATTTT. Amino acids: CASSQDHSPVDTQYF. The chain is built from TRBV4-3 and TRBJ2-3; D not resolved. This CDR3 contains 15 residues. V dropped 0 bases and J dropped 6 bases, with 13 bases sitting between them. Germline-derived CDR1 and CDR2 are LGHNA and YSLEER.